This record looks at one TCR beta chain sequence and its context. The CDR3 is 16 residues long. Germline CDR1 MDHEN, CDR2 SYDVKM. Trimming took 2 bases from V and 4 from J, leaving 17 bases between them. Sequencing used cDNA as its template, made by extracting RNA and reverse transcribing it. The table came from immunoSEQ multiplex PCR; TCRdb's copy has only in-frame clones and leaves some out. The table records fewer than 250,000 clones, around 56% of them present only once. This sample is part of a study of CD8+ T cells in alopecia areata. Treatment reported: oral pan-JAK inhibitor, 5-10 mg twice daily.

The genes are TRBV28 and TRBJ1-2; D uncertain. Material: CD4+ T cells sorted from blood, obtained at week 4, from a patient treated with tofacitinib. The receptor was isolated from a human donor with alopecia areata. The CDR3 region has the DNA TGTGCCAGCAGTTTAGATAGGCCGTTTCGAAGCTATGGCTACACCTTC. Translating it yields CASSLDRPFRSYGYTF.